This T cell receptor (beta chain) was observed in a study of regulatory T cells in long-lasting Graves disease. Germline V gene data show CDR1 as LGHNA and CDR2 as YNFKEQ. Deletions cut 5 bases from V and 1 base from J, with 11 bases between. The CDR3 spans 14 residues. This sample's time point: newly diagnosed GD, antithyroid drugs for less than 3 months. PBMC-extracted RNA yielded the TCR library. Diagnosis followed American Thyroid Association guidelines for Graves' disease. General observations from the study: TRBV28 was favored in persistent disease, as were TRBJ1-2 and TRBJ2-5. Rather than thyroid tissue, only peripheral blood underwent study.

This clonotype has a count of ten or more. Its matching antigen is unknown. Library construction for TCR beta used iRepertoire HTBI primers and Arm-PCR of CDR3 regions. TCRdb reanalysed the multiplex PCR reads using MiXCR and keeps one entry per CDR3 protein. The sample has approximately 390,000 distinct CDR3 sequences, roughly 17% seen once. This sample was shared with a second study, whose subject was T cells in Graves' hyperthyroidism and ophthalmopathy. That study adds: Stable Graves' hyperthyroidism denoted no ophthalmopathy progression over 18 months.

The TCR comes from a woman aged 18-29 years with Graves disease. The rearrangement uses TRBV4-2 and TRBJ1-1; possibly TRBD1 for D (5 bases). Material: peripheral blood mononuclear cells (PBMCs), obtained at new diagnosis, from a patient treated with antithyroid drugs. CDR3 in amino acids: CASSATDRNTEAFF. Here the CDR3 DNA reads TGTGCCAGCAGCGCAACCGACAGGAACACTGAAGCTTTCTTT.